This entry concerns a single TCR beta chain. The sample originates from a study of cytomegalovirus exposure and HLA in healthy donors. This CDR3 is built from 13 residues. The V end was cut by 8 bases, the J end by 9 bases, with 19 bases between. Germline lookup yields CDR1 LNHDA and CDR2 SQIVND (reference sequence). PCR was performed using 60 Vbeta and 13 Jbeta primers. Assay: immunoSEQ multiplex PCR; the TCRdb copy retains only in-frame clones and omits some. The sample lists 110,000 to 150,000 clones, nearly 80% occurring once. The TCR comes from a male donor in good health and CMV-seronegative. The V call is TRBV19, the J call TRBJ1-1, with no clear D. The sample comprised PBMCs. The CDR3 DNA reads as TGTGCCAGTGCCGATTACTCGTTTCTTAAAGCTTTCTTT. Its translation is CASADYSFLKAFF.